This T cell receptor beta chain derives from a study of control samples from healthy donors and cancer patients. The repertoire was sequenced with immunoSEQ multiplex PCR; TCRdb's copy has only in-frame clones and lacks some. The table lists around 80,000 clones, roughly 91% of them singletons. Germline CDR1 is DFQATT and CDR2 is SNEGSKA (reference sequence). This CDR3 region has 15 residues. V lost 3 bases, J lost 5 bases, and 17 bases lay in between. The sample comprised blood. The chain uses TRBV20-1 and TRBJ2-1; D is perhaps TRBD2 (6 bases). This receptor was taken from a man aged 45-60 years in good health. CDR3 region: CSASSPTAGNNEQFF. Written as DNA, the CDR3 is TGCAGTGCTAGTTCTCCGACAGCGGGTAACAATGAGCAGTTCTTC.